Presented here are 8 T cell receptor beta chains from one specimen sequenced in a study of cytomegalovirus exposure and HLA in healthy donors. A multiplex PCR was run with 60 Vbeta primers and 13 Jbeta primers. Clones were read by immunoSEQ multiplex PCR, and TCRdb kept only the in-frame ones, dropping some. The sample holds about 220,000 clones, 65% to 85% seen once. The sample comprised PBMCs. These receptors originate from a boy between 2 and 10 years old in good health and CMV-seronegative.

The rearrangement uses TRBV5-4 and TRBJ2-7; 9 bases are shared with TRBD2. The CDR3 has 14 residues. Germline CDR1 and CDR2: SGHNT and YYREEE (reference sequence). V lost 2 bases to trimming and J lost 3 bases; unmatched junction nucleotides: 3. CDR3 protein: CASSFGLANYEQYF. The DNA for the CDR3 is TGTGCCAGCAGCTTTGGACTAGCGAACTACGAGCAGTACTTC.

This chain connects TRBV30 to TRBJ1-1; D might be TRBD1 (5 bases). This CDR3 is built from 12 residues. The germline V gene has CDR1 GTSNPN and CDR2 SVGIG (reference sequence). The V gene lost 1 base and the J gene lost 6 bases, with 9 bases spanning the gap. CDR3 amino acids: CAWSGTRAEAFF. In DNA form, the CDR3 reads TGTGCCTGGAGTGGGACACGGGCTGAAGCTTTCTTT.

V usage is TRBV6-1 and J usage is TRBJ2-3; D may be TRBD2 (6 bases). Germline CDR1 and CDR2: MNHNS and SASEGT. CDR3 length equals 16 residues. Trimming took off 1 base at V and 1 base at J, with 12 bases between the two ends. CDR3 loop: CASSEGSGWGTDTQYF. The CDR3 DNA is TGTGCCAGCAGTGAAGGCAGCGGGTGGGGCACAGATACGCAGTATTTT.

The J gene is TRBJ1-1, the V gene TRBV30; the D is unclear. This CDR3 is built from 12 residues. V was shortened by 8 bases and J by 4 bases, with 14 bases between the two germline ends. The germline gives CDR1 GTSNPN, CDR2 SVGIG (reference sequence). DNA of the CDR3: TGTGCCGGGGTCAAGGCGGGCACTGAAGCTTTCTTT. Its protein is CAGVKAGTEAFF.

This clone was seen a single time. The rearrangement uses TRBV5-4 and TRBJ2-5, with D perhaps TRBD2 (6 bases). CDR1 is SGHNT and CDR2 is YYREEE in the germline V gene (reference sequence). V was trimmed by 3 bases and J by 2 bases, leaving 14 bases between them. There are 15 residues in the CDR3. The CDR3 reads CASSSRDLKQETQYF. As DNA, the CDR3 is TGTGCCAGCAGCTCCCGGGACTTAAAACAAGAGACCCAGTACTTC.

Turning to this clone: Other DNA sequences in this specimen translate into the identical CDR3. V and J are TRBV6-4 and TRBJ2-3; 10 nucleotides match TRBD2. Germline CDR1 is MRHNA and CDR2 is SNTAGT. The CDR3 has 15 amino acids. Losses at the gene ends were 4 bases for V and 2 bases for J; bases not matched to a gene: 3. Here the CDR3 DNA reads TGTGCCAGCAGTGTCAGCGGGGGGGCCACAGATACGCAGTATTTT. This gives the protein CASSVSGGATDTQYF.

J is TRBJ1-2 and V is TRBV7-2; D gene uncertain. V dropped 5 bases and J dropped 4 bases, with 20 bases sitting between them. CDR1 is SGHTA and CDR2 is FQGNSA in the germline V gene. The CDR3 is 16 amino acids. In DNA form, the CDR3 reads TGTGCCAGCAGCCGTCGTGGGAGTGCGGGCCTCTATGGCTACACCTTC. Translation gives CASSRRGSAGLYGYTF. Supplemented by reference TRBV7-2 and TRBJ1-2, the full variable domain reads GAGVSQSPSNKVTEKGKDVELRCDPISGHTALYWYRQSLGQGLEFLIYFQGNSAPDKSGLPSDRFSAERTGGSVSTLTIQRTQQEDSAVYLCASSRRGSAGLYGYTFGSGTRLTVV.

This clone was counted between two and nine times. The gene calls are TRBV2 and TRBJ1-5; D is ambiguous. This CDR3 is 17 amino acids long. Germline values: CDR1 SNHLY, CDR2 FYNNEI. Trimming took 0 bases from V and 7 from J, leaving 19 bases between them. The CDR3 loop is CASSEAGLRGGGQPQHF. For the CDR3, the DNA is TGTGCCAGCAGTGAAGCCGGGCTGCGGGGAGGAGGGCAGCCCCAGCATTTT.